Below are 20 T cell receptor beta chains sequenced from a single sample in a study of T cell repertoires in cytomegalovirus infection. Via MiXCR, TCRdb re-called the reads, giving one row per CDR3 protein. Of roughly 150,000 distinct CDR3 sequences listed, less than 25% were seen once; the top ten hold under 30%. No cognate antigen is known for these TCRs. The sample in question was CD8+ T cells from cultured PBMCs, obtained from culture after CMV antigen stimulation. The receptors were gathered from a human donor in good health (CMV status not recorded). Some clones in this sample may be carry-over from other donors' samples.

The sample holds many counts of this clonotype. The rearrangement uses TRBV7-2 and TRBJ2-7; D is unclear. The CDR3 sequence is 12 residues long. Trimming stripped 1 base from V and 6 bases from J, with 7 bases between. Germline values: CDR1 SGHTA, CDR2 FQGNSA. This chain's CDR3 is CASSLGSGEQYF. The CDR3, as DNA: TGTGCCAGCAGCTTAGGGTCGGGCGAGCAGTACTTC.

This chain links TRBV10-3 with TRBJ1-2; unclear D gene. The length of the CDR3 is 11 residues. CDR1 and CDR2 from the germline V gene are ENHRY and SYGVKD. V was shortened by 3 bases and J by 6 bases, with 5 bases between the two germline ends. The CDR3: CAISDRDGYTF. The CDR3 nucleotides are TGTGCCATCAGTGATAGGGATGGCTACACCTTC.

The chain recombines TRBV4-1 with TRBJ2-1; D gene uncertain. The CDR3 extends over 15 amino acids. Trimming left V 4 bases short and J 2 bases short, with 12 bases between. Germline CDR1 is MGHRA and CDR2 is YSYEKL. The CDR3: CASSPDDGAYNEQFF. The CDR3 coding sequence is TGCGCCAGCAGCCCAGATGATGGGGCCTACAATGAGCAGTTCTTC.

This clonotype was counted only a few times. This chain's CDR3 is CASSAIFDGSNQPQHF. The CDR3 DNA reads as TGTGCCAGCAGCGCAATTTTCGACGGTAGCAATCAGCCCCAGCATTTT. This chain uses TRBV6-6 with TRBJ1-5; unclear D gene. There are 16 residues in the CDR3. From germline, CDR1 is MNHNY and CDR2 SVGAGI (reference sequence). The germline V and J ends were trimmed by 6 bases and 0 bases, with 15 bases remaining between them.

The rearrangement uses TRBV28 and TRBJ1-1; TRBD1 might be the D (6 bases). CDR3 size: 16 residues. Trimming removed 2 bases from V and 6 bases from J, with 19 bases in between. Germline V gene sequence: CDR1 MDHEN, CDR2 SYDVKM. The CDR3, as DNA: TGTGCCAGCAGTTTAGGGCAGGGGCCGGTTGTTTCTGAAGCTTTCTTT. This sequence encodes CASSLGQGPVVSEAFF.

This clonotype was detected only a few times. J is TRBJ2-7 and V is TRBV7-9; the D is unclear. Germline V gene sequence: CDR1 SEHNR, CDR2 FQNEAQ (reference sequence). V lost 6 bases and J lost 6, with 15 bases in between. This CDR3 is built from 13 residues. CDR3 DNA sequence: TGTGCCAGCAGTCCACCCGAGAGTGTCGAGCAGTACTTC. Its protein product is CASSPPESVEQYF.

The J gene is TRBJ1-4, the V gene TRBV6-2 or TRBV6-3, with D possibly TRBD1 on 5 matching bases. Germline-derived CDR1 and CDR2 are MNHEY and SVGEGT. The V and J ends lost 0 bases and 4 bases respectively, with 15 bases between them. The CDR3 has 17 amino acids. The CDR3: CASSYSSSQENNEKLFF. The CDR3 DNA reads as TGTGCCAGCAGTTACTCCTCGTCACAGGAAAATAATGAAAAACTGTTTTTT.

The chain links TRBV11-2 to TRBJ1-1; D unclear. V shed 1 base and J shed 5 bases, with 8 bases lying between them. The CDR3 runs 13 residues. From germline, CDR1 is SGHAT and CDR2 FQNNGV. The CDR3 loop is CASSLVFRTEAFF. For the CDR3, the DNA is TGTGCCAGCAGCTTAGTTTTCAGGACTGAAGCTTTCTTT.

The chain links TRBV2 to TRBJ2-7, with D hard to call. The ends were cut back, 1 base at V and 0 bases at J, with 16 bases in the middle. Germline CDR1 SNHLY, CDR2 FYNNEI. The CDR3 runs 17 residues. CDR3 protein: CASSEVSGRWGSYEQYF. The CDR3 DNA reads TGTGCCAGCAGTGAAGTGTCAGGCCGTTGGGGCTCCTACGAGCAGTACTTC.

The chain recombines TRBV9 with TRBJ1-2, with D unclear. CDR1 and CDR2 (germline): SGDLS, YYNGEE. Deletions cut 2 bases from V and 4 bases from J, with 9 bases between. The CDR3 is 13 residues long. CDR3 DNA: TGTGCCAGCAGCGTCTCCGGGAGCTATGGCTACACCTTC. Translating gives CASSVSGSYGYTF.

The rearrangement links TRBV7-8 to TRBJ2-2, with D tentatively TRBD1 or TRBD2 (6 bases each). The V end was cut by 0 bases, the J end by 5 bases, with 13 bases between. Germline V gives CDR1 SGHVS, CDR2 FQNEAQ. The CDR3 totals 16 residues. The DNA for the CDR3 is TGTGCCAGCAGCTTAGCATGGGGGGCGCAGACCGGGGAGCTGTTTTTT. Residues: CASSLAWGAQTGELFF.

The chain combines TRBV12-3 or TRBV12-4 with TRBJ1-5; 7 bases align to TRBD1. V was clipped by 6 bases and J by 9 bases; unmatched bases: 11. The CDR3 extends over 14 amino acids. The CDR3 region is CASSYGTASGPQHF. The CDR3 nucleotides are TGTGCCAGCAGCTACGGGACAGCCTCAGGGCCCCAGCATTTT.

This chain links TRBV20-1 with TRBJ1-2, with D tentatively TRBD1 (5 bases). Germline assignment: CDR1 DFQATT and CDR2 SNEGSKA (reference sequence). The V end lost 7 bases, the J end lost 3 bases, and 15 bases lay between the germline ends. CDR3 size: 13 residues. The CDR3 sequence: CSVGSRGDYGYTF. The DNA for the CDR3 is TGCAGTGTCGGTTCGCGGGGCGACTATGGCTACACCTTC.

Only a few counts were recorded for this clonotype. The chain's CDR3 is CASSPQAGETNTGELFF. DNA for the CDR3: TGTGCCAGCAGCCCACAGGCAGGGGAGACGAACACCGGGGAGCTGTTTTTT. This chain uses TRBV7-9 with TRBJ2-2, with D tentatively TRBD1 (6 bases). This CDR3 contains 17 residues. Germline assignment: CDR1 SEHNR and CDR2 FQNEAQ (reference sequence). Trimming cost V 5 bases and J 0 bases, with 16 bases left between them.

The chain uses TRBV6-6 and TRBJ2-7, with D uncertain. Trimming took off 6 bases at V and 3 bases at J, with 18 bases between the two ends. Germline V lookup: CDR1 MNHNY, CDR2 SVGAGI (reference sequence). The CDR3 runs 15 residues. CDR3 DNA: TGTGCCAGCAGCCCCGTCTCCAGACGGAACTACGAGCAGTACTTC. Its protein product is CASSPVSRRNYEQYF.

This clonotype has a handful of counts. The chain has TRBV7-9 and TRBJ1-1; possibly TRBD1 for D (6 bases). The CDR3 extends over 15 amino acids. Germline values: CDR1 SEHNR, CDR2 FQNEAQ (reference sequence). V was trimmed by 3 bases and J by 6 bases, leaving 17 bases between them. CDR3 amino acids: CASSLQQGGLAEAFF. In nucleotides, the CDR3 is TGTGCCAGCAGCTTGCAACAGGGAGGTCTCGCTGAAGCTTTCTTT.

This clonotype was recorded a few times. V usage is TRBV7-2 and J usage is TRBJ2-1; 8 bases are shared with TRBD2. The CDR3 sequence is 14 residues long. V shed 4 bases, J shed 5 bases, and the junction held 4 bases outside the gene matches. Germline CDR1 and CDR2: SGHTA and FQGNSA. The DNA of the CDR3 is TGTGCCAGCAGCTGGGGCGGGGGGAACAATGAGCAGTTCTTC. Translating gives CASSWGGGNNEQFF.

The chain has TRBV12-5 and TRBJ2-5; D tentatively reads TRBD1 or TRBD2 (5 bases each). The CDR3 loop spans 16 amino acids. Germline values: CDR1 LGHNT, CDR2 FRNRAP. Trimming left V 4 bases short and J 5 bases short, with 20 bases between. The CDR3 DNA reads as TGTGCTAGTGGTTACCTCCTAGCACGGGACCGGGAGACCCAGTACTTC. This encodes CASGYLLARDRETQYF.

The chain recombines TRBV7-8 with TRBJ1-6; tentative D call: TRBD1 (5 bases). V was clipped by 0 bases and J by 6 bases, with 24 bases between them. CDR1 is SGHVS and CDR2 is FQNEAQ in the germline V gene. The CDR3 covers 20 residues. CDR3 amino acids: CASSLARGLDSQGRNSPLHF. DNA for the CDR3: TGTGCCAGCAGCTTAGCGCGTGGTTTAGACAGCCAAGGTCGTAATTCACCCCTCCACTTT.

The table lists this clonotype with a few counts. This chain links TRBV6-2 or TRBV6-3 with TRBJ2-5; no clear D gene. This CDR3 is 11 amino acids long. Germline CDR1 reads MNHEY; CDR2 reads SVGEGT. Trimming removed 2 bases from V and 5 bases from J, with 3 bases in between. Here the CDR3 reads CASSYRETQYF. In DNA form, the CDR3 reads TGTGCCAGCAGTTACAGGGAGACCCAGTACTTC.